Presented here are 10 T cell receptor beta chains from one specimen sequenced in a study of T cell changes during pregnancy in multiple sclerosis (dated by TCRdb to the late 2010s). Library preparation employed the immunoSEQ multiplex PCR assay. Here the immuneACCESS table is served through TCRdb, limited to in-frame sequences with V and J called. Missing clones are a known gap in these copies; in checked studies unresolved V genes cover under half, and the rest lacks a known reason. In this sample the table shows about 68,000 clones, roughly nine tenths of which occur a single time. The top ten hold around 1.5% of the sample. Source: peripheral blood, taken in the second trimester of pregnancy. These TCRs come from a female donor in good health, enrolled as a control in a pregnancy study.

The chain combines TRBV28 with TRBJ2-7, with D maybe TRBD2 (5 bases). The V and J ends lost 6 bases and 2 bases respectively, with 14 bases between them. The CDR3 is 14 amino acids. Per the germline V gene, CDR1 is MDHEN and CDR2 is SYDVKM. For the CDR3, the DNA is TGTGCCAGCAGGACGCCGGGAAGGGCCTACGAGCAGTACTTC. Protein product: CASRTPGRAYEQYF.

The J gene is TRBJ2-3, the V gene TRBV6-1, with D maybe TRBD1 (6 bases). Trimming shortened V by 4 bases and J by 1 base, and 9 bases separated the two germline ends. CDR1 is MNHNS, CDR2 SASEGT, per germline. The CDR3 consists of 14 residues. This chain's CDR3 is CASSGSGGTDTQYF. Written as DNA, the CDR3 is TGTGCCAGCAGTGGATCAGGGGGCACAGATACGCAGTATTTT.

The CDR3 reads CASRSQGNTGELFF. CDR3 nucleotides: TGTGCCAGCCGAAGCCAGGGAAACACCGGGGAGCTGTTTTTT. The gene calls are TRBV2 and TRBJ2-2; D perhaps matches TRBD1 (5 bases). The CDR3 spans 14 residues. Germline V gene lookup returns CDR1 SNHLY and CDR2 FYNNEI. Trimming took off 8 bases at V and 2 bases at J, with 12 bases between the two ends.

This clone is a singleton in its sample. The V call is TRBV10-3, the J call TRBJ2-3, with TRBD2 matching over 8 bases. CDR1 is ENHRY and CDR2 is SYGVKD in the germline V gene. The CDR3 has 13 amino acids. The trim removed 7 bases at V and 3 bases at J, leaving 3 bases unmatched. This chain's CDR3 is CAITAGGTDTQYF. The CDR3 region has the DNA TGTGCCATCACCGCGGGAGGAACAGATACGCAGTATTTT.

The rearrangement links TRBV2 to TRBJ2-1, with no clear D. The CDR3 is 15 amino acids. The germline gives CDR1 SNHLY, CDR2 FYNNEI. Trimming removed 4 bases at V and 0 bases at J, with 10 bases between. The CDR3 loop reads CASSGQWSSYNEQFF. As DNA, the CDR3 is TGTGCCAGCAGTGGCCAGTGGAGCTCCTACAATGAGCAGTTCTTC.

The chain couples TRBV4-3 to TRBJ2-3; weak D call: TRBD2 (5 bases). Trimming cost V 3 bases and J 5 bases, with 15 bases left between them. The CDR3 contains 15 residues. CDR1 and CDR2 from the germline V gene are LGHNA and YSLEER. The CDR3 DNA reads TGCGCCAGCAGCCACGGCGTTTCAGGAGGAGATACGCAGTATTTT. It specifies CASSHGVSGGDTQYF.

This chain uses TRBV28 with TRBJ1-1; the D is unclear. The CDR3 extends over 16 amino acids. V lost 1 base and J lost 1, with 13 bases in between. The germline V gene has CDR1 MDHEN and CDR2 SYDVKM. CDR3 DNA sequence: TGTGCCAGCAGTTTATCATTGGAGGGAGGGAACACTGAAGCTTTCTTT. Protein: CASSLSLEGGNTEAFF.

The V call is TRBV19, the J call TRBJ2-7, with a tentative D call TRBD2 (5 bases). Germline V gene lookup returns CDR1 LNHDA and CDR2 SQIVND (reference sequence). This CDR3 has 16 residues. With 6 bases removed from V and 2 bases from J, the gap between germline ends came to 20 bases. The chain's CDR3 is CASSLTLHERAYEQYF. The CDR3 DNA reads TGTGCCAGTAGCCTAACTCTACACGAGAGGGCCTACGAGCAGTACTTC.

CDR3: CASSPLAGKGETQYF. In nucleotides, the CDR3 is TGTGCCAGCAGCCCCCTAGCGGGGAAAGGAGAGACCCAGTACTTC. The chain is built from TRBV9 and TRBJ2-5; TRBD2 agrees at 9 bases. The length of the CDR3 is 15 residues. V lost 4 bases and J lost 4; bases outside the gene matches: 8. CDR1 is SGDLS and CDR2 is YYNGEE in the germline V gene.

In nucleotides, the CDR3 is TGTGCCAGCAGTTCCGGACTAGCGGGAGTAGATACGCAGTATTTT. Translation: CASSSGLAGVDTQYF. The V gene is TRBV28, the J gene TRBJ2-3, with 13 bases identical to TRBD2. Germline V gene data show CDR1 as MDHEN and CDR2 as SYDVKM. The CDR3 loop spans 15 amino acids. J gave up 5 bases and V 4 bases, and 3 bases lay outside the gene matches.